This TCR beta chain stems from a study of cytomegalovirus exposure and HLA in healthy donors. In the study overall: Some 85 million unique TCRs from HLA-typed donors were held in an early data release.

Findings and caveats of the study: It was shown in a later analysis that HLA-associated TCR beta chains were more clonally expanded than other, equally common chains. Previous analysis showed most TCR beta V segments were productive about 90% or about 30% of the time.

Whereas donors were nominally healthy upon sampling, unrecorded immune exposures were probable. Comments on this clone: Its antigen remains unknown.

Researchers ran the PCR with 60 Vbeta and 13 Jbeta primers. Sequencing was performed with immunoSEQ multiplex PCR; in TCRdb, only in-frame clones are kept and a portion is missing. This table has 90,000 to 140,000 clones, more than 65% appearing once. V lost 6 bases, J lost 3 bases, and 11 bases lay in between. CDR1 is MDHEN and CDR2 is SYDVKM in the germline V gene. The CDR3 runs to 13 residues. This chain joins TRBV28 and TRBJ2-5; a weak D match, TRBD2 (6 bases). This receptor was identified in a man in his forties in good health and CMV-seropositive. Sequenced: PBMCs. The CDR3 DNA reads TGTGCCAGCAGAGAGGGCGGGAAAGAGACCCAGTACTTC. Translated: CASREGGKETQYF.